This entry concerns a single TCR beta chain. Germline CDR1 and CDR2: KGHDR and SFDVKD. Between the trimmed V and J ends, which lost 4 bases and 10 bases, there was a span of 16 bases. There are 14 residues in the CDR3. It was with unique molecular identifiers that the TCRbeta library was prepared. TCRdb processed the PCR reads anew with MiXCR; each CDR3 protein has one entry. There are around 210,000 distinct CDR3 sequences in the sample; 6.6% occur only once, and around 5% lies in the top ten. This sample stems from a study of T-cell reconstitution after alpha-beta-depleted transplantation in children.

V usage is TRBV24-1 and J usage is TRBJ2-1, with a tentative D call TRBD2 (6 bases). The receptor was isolated from a boy between 2 and 10 years old with acute lymphoblastic leukemia, due to receive a stem cell transplant. The source material was PBMCs, sampled before TCRalphabeta/CD19-depleted stem cell transplant. CDR3: CATSERGPPGEQFF. The CDR3 nucleotides read TGTGCCACCAGTGAGCGGGGACCGCCCGGGGAGCAGTTCTTC.